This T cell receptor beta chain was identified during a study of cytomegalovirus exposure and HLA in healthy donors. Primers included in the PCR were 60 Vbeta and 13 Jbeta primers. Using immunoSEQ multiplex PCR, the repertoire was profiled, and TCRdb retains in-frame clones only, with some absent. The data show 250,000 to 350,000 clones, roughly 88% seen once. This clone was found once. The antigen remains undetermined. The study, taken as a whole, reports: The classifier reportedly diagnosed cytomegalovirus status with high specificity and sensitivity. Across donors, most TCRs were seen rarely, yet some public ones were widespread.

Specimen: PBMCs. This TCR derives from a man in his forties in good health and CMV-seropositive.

In DNA, the CDR3 is TGTGCCAGCAGACCCGGACTAGCGGGAGGCAAGGAGCAGTACTTC. It yields the protein CASRPGLAGGKEQYF. The chain combines TRBV28 with TRBJ2-7, with TRBD2 matching over 14 bases. V lost 6 bases to trimming and J lost 7 bases; unmatched junction nucleotides: 8. The CDR3 runs to 15 residues. Germline V gene data show CDR1 as MDHEN and CDR2 as SYDVKM.